These 22 T cell receptor beta chains originate from one sample sequenced in a study of OX40 agonist ivuxolimab in advanced cancers. Method: immunoSEQ multiplex PCR; TCRdb's copy keeps in-frame clones and lacks some. This sample yields approximately 79,000 clones, of which roughly 85% are seen a single time; roughly 3.1% belongs to the top ten. This material consisted of CD4+ or CD8+ T cells sorted from blood, taken in a trial of the OX40 agonist ivuxolimab. These TCRs come from an adult with an advanced solid tumor such as melanoma, head and neck, liver or kidney cancer.

The rearrangement uses TRBV7-2 and TRBJ2-3, with 10 positions matching TRBD2. Germline V gene data show CDR1 as SGHTA and CDR2 as FQGNSA. The V gene end was trimmed by 5 bases and the J gene end by 7 bases; junction bases not matched to a gene: 12. The CDR3 covers 16 residues. CDR3 amino acids: CASSRGRGLALNTQYF. The CDR3 DNA is TGTGCCAGCAGCAGGGGTAGGGGACTAGCGCTTAATACGCAGTATTTT.

The genes are TRBV7-3 and TRBJ1-1, with no clear D. Germline-derived CDR1 and CDR2 are SGHTA and FQGTGA. CDR3 length: 14 residues. V was shortened by 2 bases and J by 1 base, with 8 bases between the two germline ends. The DNA for the CDR3 is TGTGCCAGCAGCTTACTGGCAGGGAACACTGAAGCTTTCTTT. Protein sequence: CASSLLAGNTEAFF.

As for this clone: This may be a read error, as it is one base from a much larger clone. The rearrangement joins TRBV5-1 to TRBJ1-6, with unresolved D. Germline V gene data show CDR1 as SGHRS and CDR2 as YFSETQ. V was clipped by 1 base and J by 6 bases, with 17 bases between them. The CDR3 is made up of 17 amino acids. Here the CDR3 reads CASSLMPTGTCNSPLHF. The CDR3 bases are TGCGCCAGCAGCTTGATGCCGACGGGAACCTGTAATTCACCCCTCCACTTT. The complete variable domain, with remaining parts taken from reference TRBV5-1 and TRBJ1-6, reads KAGVTQTPRYLIKTRGQQVTLSCSPISGHRSVSWYQQTPGQGLQFLFEYFSETQRNKGNFPGRFSGRQFSNSRSEMNVSTLELGDSALYLCASSLMPTGTCNSPLHFGNGTRLTVT.

The chain links TRBV5-6 to TRBJ1-5; 7 bases match TRBD1. CDR1 is SGHDT, CDR2 YYEEEE, per germline. J was trimmed by 2 bases and V by 0 bases; bases with no gene match: 2. The CDR3 has 15 residues. The CDR3: CASSLAGTGNQPQHF. CDR3 bases: TGTGCCAGCAGCTTGGCTGGGACAGGCAATCAGCCCCAGCATTTT.

This chain links TRBV19 with TRBJ2-6; D not resolved. V was pared by 1 base and J by 0 bases, with 4 bases between. This CDR3 comprises 15 residues. Germline-derived CDR1 and CDR2 are LNHDA and SQIVND (reference sequence). This CDR3 reads CASSIGDSGANVLTF. The DNA for the CDR3 is TGTGCCAGTAGTATAGGGGACTCTGGGGCCAACGTCCTGACTTTC. The variable domain in full, with the rest retrieved from reference TRBV19 and TRBJ2-6, is DGGITQSPKYLFRKEGQNVTLSCEQNLNHDAMYWYRQDPGQGLRLIYYSQIVNDFQKGDIAEGYSVSREKKESFPLTVTSAQKNPTAFYLCASSIGDSGANVLTFGAGSRLTVL.

The V and J genes are TRBV11-2 and TRBJ2-3; D is uncertain. CDR1 is SGHAT, CDR2 FQNNGV, per germline. Trimming shortened V by 4 bases and J by 1 base, and 9 bases separated the two germline ends. The CDR3 loop spans 14 amino acids. This CDR3 is CASSSGSGTDTQYF. The CDR3 DNA sequence: TGTGCCAGCAGCTCTGGGTCTGGCACAGATACGCAGTATTTT.

This clone showed up just a few times. The CDR3 DNA is TGTGCCAGCAGCTCCGAGACAGGCAATCAGCCCCAGCATTTT. Protein sequence: CASSSETGNQPQHF. The gene calls are TRBV5-6 and TRBJ1-5; D might be TRBD1 (5 bases). Looked up from germline, CDR1 is SGHDT and CDR2 is YYEEEE. Deletions cut 3 bases from V and 2 bases from J, with 9 bases between. This CDR3 comprises 14 residues.

This chain connects TRBV6-1 to TRBJ2-2; TRBD2 is a possible D gene (5 bases). CDR1 is MNHNS, CDR2 SASEGT, per germline. Trimming took 8 bases from V and 1 from J, leaving 8 bases between them. This CDR3 spans 13 amino acids. The CDR3 protein is CASDRGNTGELFF. The DNA of the CDR3 is TGTGCCAGCGACCGGGGGAACACCGGGGAGCTGTTTTTT.

The gene calls are TRBV28 and TRBJ2-3; 9 bases are a match to TRBD2. With 9 bases clipped from V and 5 bases from J, the junction kept 9 bases outside the gene matches. The length of the CDR3 is 14 residues. CDR1 and CDR2 (germline): MDHEN, SYDVKM. CDR3 DNA: TGTGCCAGTATCGCGGGAGGGCATGGAGATACGCAGTATTTT. Protein: CASIAGGHGDTQYF.

V and J are TRBV30 and TRBJ2-1; 7 bases map to TRBD2. Losses at the gene ends were 3 bases for V and 2 bases for J; bases not matched to a gene: 16. Germline V gene sequence: CDR1 GTSNPN, CDR2 SVGIG (reference sequence). The length of the CDR3 is 18 residues. The CDR3 coding sequence is TGTGCCTGGAGGACGGCTGTCAAACTAGCGATTACCTACAATGAGCAGTTCTTC. Amino acids: CAWRTAVKLAITYNEQFF.

The J gene is TRBJ1-2, the V gene TRBV6-5; 7 bases match TRBD1. Germline V gives CDR1 MNHEY, CDR2 SVGAGI. V shed 6 bases and J 5 bases; nucleotides not matched to a gene: 9. This CDR3 has 14 residues. CDR3 sequence (DNA): TGTGCCAGCAGAGTAGGGGGCGCCGGGTATGGCTACACCTTC. This translates into CASRVGGAGYGYTF.

This rearrangement joins TRBV27 to TRBJ1-5; TRBD1 matches 9 bases. CDR1 and CDR2 from the germline V gene are MNHEY and SMNVEV (reference sequence). V was pared by 6 bases and J by 5 bases, with 8 bases of the junction left unmatched. The CDR3 loop spans 15 amino acids. CDR3 amino acids: CASSPWRDRDQPQHF. The CDR3 DNA is TGTGCCAGCAGCCCCTGGAGGGACAGGGATCAGCCCCAGCATTTT.

The chain couples TRBV2 to TRBJ1-2; D gene unclear. In germline, CDR1 is SNHLY, CDR2 FYNNEI. The CDR3 totals 11 residues. The ends were cut back, 6 bases at V and 3 bases at J, with 5 bases in the middle. The CDR3 nucleotides are TGTGCCAGCAGCTTAGACTATGGCTACACCTTC. Translating it yields CASSLDYGYTF.

This chain connects TRBV7-9 to TRBJ1-4; D gene ambiguous. Trimming removed 5 bases at V and 0 bases at J, with 7 bases between. Germline V gene data show CDR1 as SEHNR and CDR2 as FQNEAQ (reference sequence). This CDR3 comprises 14 residues. CDR3 loop: CASSDTPTNEKLFF. In DNA form, the CDR3 reads TGTGCCAGCAGCGACACCCCAACTAATGAAAAACTGTTTTTT.

J is TRBJ1-1 and V is TRBV9; the D is unclear. V was clipped by 0 bases and J by 5 bases, with 8 bases between them. Germline V gene sequence: CDR1 SGDLS, CDR2 YYNGEE. CDR3 length equals 13 residues. The CDR3: CASSVGGRTEAFF. Written as DNA, the CDR3 is TGTGCCAGCAGCGTAGGGGGTCGGACTGAAGCTTTCTTT.

The chain is built from TRBV7-3 and TRBJ2-7, with TRBD1 identical over 11 bases. CDR1 and CDR2 (germline): SGHTA, FQGTGA. V lost 3 bases, J lost 3 bases, and 4 bases stayed unmatched. This CDR3 spans 15 amino acids. The CDR3 sequence is CASSLGTGGVYEQYF. The CDR3 DNA sequence: TGTGCCAGCAGCTTGGGGACAGGGGGTGTCTACGAGCAGTACTTC.

The V and J genes are TRBV6-5 and TRBJ2-7; D is unclear. Germline V gene lookup returns CDR1 MNHEY and CDR2 SVGAGI. V shed 5 bases and J shed 6 bases, with 8 bases lying between them. CDR3 length: 11 residues. The CDR3 is CASSQGIEQYF. CDR3 nucleotide sequence: TGTGCCAGCAGTCAAGGGATCGAGCAGTACTTC.

The chain has TRBV5-1 and TRBJ1-1, with a tentative D call TRBD1 (6 bases). The CDR3 totals 15 residues. The germline CDR1 and CDR2 sequences are SGHRS and YFSETQ. The germline V and J ends were trimmed by 7 bases and 1 base, with 17 bases remaining between them. The CDR3 sequence: CASGLEGGRNTEAFF. CDR3 DNA: TGCGCCAGCGGACTAGAAGGGGGGAGGAACACTGAAGCTTTCTTT.

The V gene is TRBV7-9, the J gene TRBJ2-1, with 11 bases aligning to TRBD2. The CDR3 sequence is 15 residues long. Germline assignment: CDR1 SEHNR and CDR2 FQNEAQ (reference sequence). V dropped 4 bases and J dropped 3; count of bases not matched to a gene: 2. CDR3 sequence: CASSSLAGGYNEQFF. CDR3 bases: TGTGCCAGCAGCTCCCTAGCGGGAGGCTACAATGAGCAGTTCTTC. The full variable domain, with the rest looked up from reference TRBV7-9 and TRBJ2-1, is DTGVSQNPRHKITKRGQNVTFRCDPISEHNRLYWYRQTLGQGPEFLTYFQNEAQLEKSRLLSDRFSAERPKGSFSTLEIQRTEQGDSAMYLCASSSLAGGYNEQFFGPGTRLTVL.

This clone was detected only a few times. The chain combines TRBV11-3 with TRBJ2-1, with 8 positions matching TRBD2. The germline V gene encodes CDR1 SGHNT and CDR2 YENEEA. J gave up 5 bases and V 2 bases, and 5 bases lay outside the gene matches. The CDR3 sequence is 15 residues long. CDR3 DNA sequence: TGTGCCAGCAGCTTATTTGGGACTAGGGACAATGAGCAGTTCTTC. Encoded protein: CASSLFGTRDNEQFF.

This chain joins TRBV20-1 and TRBJ1-1, with no clear D. CDR1 DFQATT and CDR2 SNEGSKA come from the germline V gene (reference sequence). This CDR3 has 11 amino acids. The CDR3 reads CGGKANTEAFF. The CDR3 DNA follows: TGCGGAGGCAAGGCGAACACTGAAGCTTTCTTT.

The rearrangement uses TRBV19 and TRBJ1-5, with D perhaps matching TRBD1 (5 bases). Germline CDR1 LNHDA, CDR2 SQIVND (reference sequence). The CDR3 runs to 18 residues. Trimming pared 4 bases from V and 4 bases from J, leaving 23 bases between. The CDR3 sequence: CASSKAVPGLSGNQPQHF. The CDR3 region has the DNA TGTGCCAGTAGTAAGGCGGTACCGGGACTAAGCGGGAATCAGCCCCAGCATTTT.